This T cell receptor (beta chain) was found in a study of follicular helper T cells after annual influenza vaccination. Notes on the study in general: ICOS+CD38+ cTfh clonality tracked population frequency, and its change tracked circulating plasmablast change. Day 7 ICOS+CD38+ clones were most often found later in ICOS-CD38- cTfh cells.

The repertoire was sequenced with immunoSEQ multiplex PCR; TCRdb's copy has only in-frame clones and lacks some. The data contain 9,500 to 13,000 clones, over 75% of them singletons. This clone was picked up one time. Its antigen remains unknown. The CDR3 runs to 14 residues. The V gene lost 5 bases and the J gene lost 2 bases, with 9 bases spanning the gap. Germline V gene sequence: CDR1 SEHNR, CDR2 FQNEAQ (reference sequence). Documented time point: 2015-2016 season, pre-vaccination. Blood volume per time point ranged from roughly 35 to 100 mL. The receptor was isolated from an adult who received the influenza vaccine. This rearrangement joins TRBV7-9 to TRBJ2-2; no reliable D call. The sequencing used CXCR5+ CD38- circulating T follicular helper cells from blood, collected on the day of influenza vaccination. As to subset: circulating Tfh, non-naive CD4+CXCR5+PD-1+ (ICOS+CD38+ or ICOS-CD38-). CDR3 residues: CASSRLSNTGELFF. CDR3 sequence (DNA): TGTGCCAGCAGCCGCCTAAGCAACACCGGGGAGCTGTTTTTT.